The 6 T cell receptor beta chains below come from one sample, sequenced in a study of early T cells in non-severe SARS-CoV-2 infection. TCRdb reprocessed the 5' RACE reads via MiXCR and lists one record per CDR3 protein. The sample gives approximately 47,000 distinct CDR3 sequences, roughly a tenth of which show up once; over 4.5% is in the top ten. This sample comprised whole blood, obtained at baseline. Receptors were obtained from an adult who was a healthcare worker with PCR-confirmed SARS-CoV-2 infection or an uninfected control (not recorded which).

The sample holds a few counts of this clonotype. J is TRBJ1-5 and V is TRBV19; 7 bases line up with TRBD1. CDR1 LNHDA and CDR2 SQIVND come from the germline V gene (reference sequence). CDR3 length equals 15 residues. V lost 4 bases, J lost 2 bases, and 5 bases stayed unmatched. CDR3 nucleotides: TGTGCCAGTAGTAGGGGGGGACAGCGCAATCAGCCCCAGCATTTT. This codes for CASSRGGQRNQPQHF. Looking up the rest from reference TRBV19 and TRBJ1-5 gives the full variable domain: DGGITQSPKYLFRKEGQNVTLSCEQNLNHDAMYWYRQDPGQGLRLIYYSQIVNDFQKGDIAEGYSVSREKKESFPLTVTSAQKNPTAFYLCASSRGGQRNQPQHFGDGTRLSIL.

This clonotype was seen more than once but under ten times. The V and J genes are TRBV6-1 and TRBJ2-1; no definite D call. V lost 3 bases to trimming and J lost 15 bases, with 12 bases between them. The CDR3 consists of 11 residues. Per germline, CDR1 MNHNS and CDR2 SASEGT. The CDR3 sequence: CASSDSFQGFF. The CDR3 DNA reads as TGTGCCAGCAGTGACTCCTTCCAAGGGTTCTTC.

The chain employs TRBV11-2 and TRBJ2-7; the D gene is possibly TRBD2 (5 bases). Trimming took off 1 base at V and 9 bases at J, with 16 bases between the two ends. This CDR3 contains 14 residues. The germline gives CDR1 SGHAT, CDR2 FQNNGV. CDR3 bases: TGTGCCAGCAGCTTAGGGCTCGCACGGGGATTGCAGTACTTC. Amino acid sequence: CASSLGLARGLQYF.

CDR3 DNA sequence: TGTGCCAGCAGCCGAAAACGGACAGGAATCCTACTTGAAGCTTTCTTT. Translation gives CASSRKRTGILLEAFF. This chain connects TRBV7-8 to TRBJ1-1; 7 positions agree with TRBD1. The V gene end was trimmed by 5 bases and the J gene end by 7 bases; junction bases not matched to a gene: 16. The CDR3 has 16 amino acids. From germline, CDR1 is SGHVS and CDR2 FQNEAQ.

This clonotype was seen only a few times. The J gene is TRBJ1-1, the V gene TRBV11-2; 7 bases match TRBD1. CDR1 SGHAT and CDR2 FQNNGV come from the germline V gene. This CDR3 is built from 12 residues. V trimming: 6 bases; J trimming: 4 bases; junction bases outside the gene matches: 2. CDR3 sequence: CASSWDSTEAFF. The CDR3, as DNA: TGTGCCAGCAGTTGGGACAGCACTGAAGCTTTCTTT.

This clonotype was seen more than once but under ten times. This chain joins TRBV7-2 and TRBJ1-6; TRBD1 matches 8 bases. This CDR3 has 16 residues. Per the germline V gene, CDR1 is SGHTA and CDR2 is FQGNSA. V gave up 1 base and J gave up 4 bases; unmatched junction bases: 3. The CDR3 reads CASSLVGTGYNSPLHF. DNA of the CDR3: TGTGCCAGCAGCTTAGTAGGGACAGGTTATAATTCACCCCTCCACTTT.